This T cell receptor (beta chain) was found in a study of beta chain features in type 1 diabetes. Reverse transcribing all isolated RNA meant expressed TCRB transcripts were sequenced. Using immunoSEQ multiplex PCR, the repertoire was profiled, and TCRdb retains in-frame clones only, with some absent. The table lists some 360,000 clones, 15% to 20% of them singletons. The V gene's germline CDR1 is SGHRS and CDR2 YFSETQ. This CDR3 has 12 amino acids. V dropped 7 bases and J dropped 10 bases, with 17 bases sitting between them. Sorting gave populations that all exceeded 95% purity. There are a few counts of this clone.

Source material: naive CD4+ T cells from blood. The TCR sequence derives from a woman aged 18-29 years in good health. This sequence joins TRBV5-1 and TRBJ1-2; TRBD1 might be the D (6 bases). The DNA of the CDR3 is TGCGCCAGCGGAGAACAGGGAAACCCCTACACCTTC. Its translation: CASGEQGNPYTF. Full variable domain (rest looked up from reference TRBV5-1 and TRBJ1-2): KAGVTQTPRYLIKTRGQQVTLSCSPISGHRSVSWYQQTPGQGLQFLFEYFSETQRNKGNFPGRFSGRQFSNSRSEMNVSTLELGDSALYLCASGEQGNPYTFGSGTRLTVV.